This is a list of T cell receptor beta chains from one sample in a study of CD8+ T cells in alopecia areata. Profiled with immunoSEQ multiplex PCR; TCRdb holds only in-frame clones, not every one. The repertoire holds roughly 120,000 clones, with approximately 55% as singletons. The sequencing used CD4+ T cells sorted from blood, collected at week 24, from a patient treated with tofacitinib. These TCRs come from a human donor with alopecia areata. CDR3s include the opening cysteine and the closing phenylalanine or tryptophan. D genes are given only for firm matches. Clone sizes are given selectively: once, few, many, or a class where the clone is expanded.

v_call	clone_size	j_call	cdr3_length	d_call	cdr3_aa	cdr3_nt
TRBV5-1	.	TRBJ1-4	14	.	CASSLLRAGEKLFF	TGCGCCAGCAGCTTGCTAAGGGCAGGGGAAAAACTGTTTTTT
TRBV29-1	.	TRBJ2-1	13	TRBD2	CSVGLAGRNEQFF	TGCAGCGTGGGACTAGCGGGTCGAAATGAGCAGTTCTTC
TRBV27	.	TRBJ2-5	15	.	CASSFSVLRGEAQYF	TGTGCCAGCAGTTTCTCCGTACTACGGGGAGAGGCCCAGTACTTC
TRBV30	.	TRBJ1-5	15	.	CAWSVSGYGGQPQHF	TGTGCCTGGAGTGTATCGGGGTATGGAGGTCAGCCCCAGCATTTT
TRBV25-1	.	TRBJ1-4	13	.	CASSEGRAGRLFF	TGTGCCAGCAGTGAGGGTCGGGCAGGGCGATTGTTTTTT
TRBV6-6	few	TRBJ1-3	16	.	CASSPPGTLSGNTIYF	TGTGCCAGCAGCCCCCCAGGCACCCTCTCTGGAAACACCATATATTTT
TRBV7-2	.	TRBJ2-1	14	.	CASSLVDGYNEQFF	TGTGCCAGCAGCTTAGTCGACGGGTACAATGAGCAGTTCTTC
TRBV2	.	TRBJ2-3	12	.	CASSVSTDTQYF	TGTGCCAGCAGTGTCAGCACAGATACGCAGTATTTT
TRBV5-1	.	TRBJ2-3	13	.	CASSLQAADTQYF	TGCGCCAGCAGCTTACAGGCTGCCGATACGCAGTATTTT
TRBV10-3	.	TRBJ2-3	14	TRBD1	CAISAGQLTDTQYF	TGTGCCATCAGTGCGGGACAGCTCACAGATACGCAGTATTTT
TRBV29-1	few	TRBJ2-5	13	.	CSVDTRRLETQYF	TGCAGCGTTGATACCAGGCGGTTGGAGACCCAGTACTTC
TRBV29-1	few	TRBJ2-2	14	.	CSVEGLASTGELFF	TGCAGCGTGGAGGGATTGGCGTCCACCGGGGAGCTGTTTTTT
TRBV7-9	.	TRBJ1-3	13	.	CASSSVVGNTIYF	TGTGCCAGCAGCTCCGTCGTTGGAAACACCATATATTTT
TRBV7-9	.	TRBJ2-3	15	.	CASSSSQVTGDTQYF	TGTGCCAGCAGCTCCTCGCAGGTGACTGGAGATACGCAGTATTTT
TRBV5-5	many	TRBJ2-2	13	.	CASSLANTGELFF	TGTGCCAGCAGCTTAGCGAACACCGGGGAGCTGTTTTTT
TRBV28	.	TRBJ2-4	15	.	CASSYRVLAKNIQYF	TGTGCCAGCAGTTACAGGGTATTAGCCAAAAACATTCAGTACTTC
TRBV30	.	TRBJ2-2	16	TRBD1	CAWRGQGVSNTGELFF	TGTGCCTGGAGGGGACAGGGGGTGTCGAACACCGGGGAGCTGTTTTTT
TRBV7-2	.	TRBJ2-7	11	.	CASSISYEQYF	TGTGCCAGCAGCATTTCTTACGAGCAGTACTTC
TRBV7-3	.	TRBJ1-2	14	.	CASSFGIEGGGYTF	TGTGCCAGCAGCTTTGGAATCGAGGGGGGTGGCTACACCTTC
TRBV5-1	.	TRBJ2-3	14	TRBD1	CASSLGQGGDTQYF	TGCGCCAGCAGCTTGGGACAGGGTGGTGATACGCAGTATTTT
TRBV29-1	.	TRBJ2-1	13	TRBD2	CSVSIGGDNEQFF	TGCAGCGTCTCGATTGGGGGGGACAATGAGCAGTTCTTC
TRBV29-1	.	TRBJ1-2	12	.	CSASSGPGGYTF	TGCAGCGCTAGCTCGGGACCGGGTGGCTACACCTTC
TRBV20-1	few	TRBJ2-1	11	.	CRGEGGNEQFF	TGCAGGGGAGAAGGGGGGAATGAGCAGTTCTTC
TRBV7-9	.	TRBJ1-2	10	TRBD1	CASSPRQGAF	TGTGCCAGCAGCCCTCGACAGGGTGCCTTC
TRBV7-9	few	TRBJ2-1	14	TRBD2	CASSRDYTYNEQFF	TGTGCCAGCAGTAGGGACTACACCTACAATGAGCAGTTCTTC
TRBV2	.	TRBJ1-5	13	.	CASTSRVSQPQHF	TGTGCCAGCACTAGCAGGGTCAGTCAGCCCCAGCATTTT
TRBV23-1	.	TRBJ2-2	15	TRBD2	CASRLAGILAGELFF	TGCGCCAGCCGCCTAGCGGGGATTCTAGCCGGGGAGCTGTTTTTT
TRBV7-8	.	TRBJ1-1	15	TRBD1	CASSPLTGTNTEAFF	TGTGCCAGCAGCCCACTGACAGGGACGAACACTGAAGCTTTCTTT
TRBV7-2	.	TRBJ1-5	16	.	CASSPGTYGSNQPQHF	TGTGCCAGCAGCCCAGGGACTTACGGCTCCAATCAGCCCCAGCATTTT
TRBV11-2	few	TRBJ1-6	16	TRBD1	CASSLGSGGTKSPLHF	TGTGCCAGCAGCTTAGGCTCAGGGGGGACGAAGTCACCCCTCCACTTT
TRBV4-1	.	TRBJ2-2	13	.	CASSFKDTGELFF	TGCGCCAGCAGCTTTAAGGATACCGGGGAGCTGTTTTTT
TRBV5-6	.	TRBJ2-5	13	.	CASSRAGRETQYF	TGTGCCAGCAGCCGCGCGGGCCGGGAGACCCAGTACTTC
TRBV30	.	TRBJ1-5	13	TRBD1	CAWTSTGGQPQHF	TGTGCCTGGACCTCGACAGGGGGTCAGCCCCAGCATTTT
TRBV4-3	.	TRBJ2-3	15	TRBD2	CASSPLAGGDDTQYF	TGCGCCAGCAGCCCCTTAGCGGGGGGGGACGATACGCAGTATTTT
TRBV5-4	.	TRBJ1-1	17	.	CASSDQRAGAGNTEAFF	TGTGCCAGCAGCGACCAAAGGGCAGGCGCGGGGAACACTGAAGCTTTCTTT
TRBV5-6	.	TRBJ2-5	15	.	CASSWVYGPQETQYF	TGTGCCAGCAGCTGGGTTTATGGGCCGCAAGAGACCCAGTACTTC
TRBV7-9	few	TRBJ2-1	15	.	CASSLLWGSYNEQFF	TGTGCCAGCAGCCTCTTGTGGGGGTCCTACAATGAGCAGTTCTTC
TRBV7-2	.	TRBJ2-3	14	.	CASSSAGPTDTQYF	TGTGCCAGCAGCTCCGCTGGGCCCACAGATACGCAGTATTTT
TRBV4-3	.	TRBJ2-7	16	.	CASSQDYGGVSYEQYF	TGCGCCAGCAGCCAAGATTACGGTGGCGTCTCCTACGAGCAGTACTTC
TRBV29-1	.	TRBJ1-2	14	.	CSVGSAGHNYGYTF	TGCAGCGTTGGGTCGGCAGGGCATAACTATGGCTACACCTTC
TRBV5-4	.	TRBJ2-3	15	.	CASSWGADSTDTQYF	TGTGCCAGCAGCTGGGGGGCGGACAGCACAGATACGCAGTATTTT
TRBV5-4	once	TRBJ2-5	15	TRBD1	CASSLDGRQGNSQYF	TGTGCCAGCAGCTTGGACGGAAGACAGGGCAATTCCCAGTACTTC
TRBV29-1	.	TRBJ2-2	14	.	CSVDLQGNTGELFF	TGCAGCGTTGATCTCCAGGGAAACACCGGGGAGCTGTTTTTT
TRBV2	.	TRBJ1-6	14	TRBD1	CASSWDRANSPLHF	TGTGCCAGCAGTTGGGACAGAGCTAATTCACCCCTCCACTTT
TRBV10-3	.	TRBJ2-7	12	.	CAISELSYEQYF	TGTGCCATCAGTGAGCTATCCTACGAGCAGTACTTC
TRBV4-3	.	TRBJ1-2	15	.	CASSQEMPGRWGYTF	TGCGCCAGCAGCCAAGAAATGCCCGGCCGGTGGGGCTACACCTTC